This paragraph reports one T cell receptor beta chain. Its antigen remains unknown. The data derive from a study of cytomegalovirus exposure and HLA in healthy donors. The CDR3 covers 15 residues. Germline V lookup: CDR1 SNHLY, CDR2 FYNNEI. Trimming pared 6 bases from V and 0 bases from J, leaving 11 bases between. Vbeta (60) and Jbeta (13) primers were used in the PCR. Authors' analysis steps: An analysis performed later counted roughly 80 million unique TCR beta chains (around 11 million of them shared). Libraries were prepared by immunoSEQ multiplex PCR; TCRdb keeps only in-frame clonotypes and omits some of them. V and J calls and clone size are copied from that table; D and trimming were computed from the DNA. The data hold approximately 240,000 clones, with 75% to 85% observed a single time. Study observations and caveats: Rarity marked most TCR sequences, yet some public TCRs occurred in many donors. Reported findings show TCR beta sequences accurately forecast HLA-A and HLA-B alleles in most subjects. A later analysis found TCR association rates differed by HLA locus, highest for DRB1 and lowest for HLA-C.

The material sequenced was PBMCs. This rearrangement joins TRBV2 to TRBJ1-4; possible D gene TRBD1, 6 bases. This receptor was taken from a woman aged 55-69 years in good health and CMV-seropositive. The CDR3 DNA follows: TGTGCCAGCAGGCGACAGGTGGCAACTAATGAAAAACTGTTTTTT. Protein sequence: CASRRQVATNEKLFF.